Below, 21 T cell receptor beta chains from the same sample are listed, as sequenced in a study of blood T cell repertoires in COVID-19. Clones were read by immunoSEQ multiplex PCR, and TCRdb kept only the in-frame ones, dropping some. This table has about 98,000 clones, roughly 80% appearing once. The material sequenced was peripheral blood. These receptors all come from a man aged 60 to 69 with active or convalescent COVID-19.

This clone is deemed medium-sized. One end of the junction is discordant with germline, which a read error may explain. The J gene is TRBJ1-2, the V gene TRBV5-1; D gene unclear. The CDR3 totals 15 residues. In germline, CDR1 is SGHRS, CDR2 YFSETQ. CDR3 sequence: CASSFGSYSNDGYTF. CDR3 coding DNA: TGCGCCAGCAGCTTCGGGTCCTATAGTAACGATGGCTACACCTTC.

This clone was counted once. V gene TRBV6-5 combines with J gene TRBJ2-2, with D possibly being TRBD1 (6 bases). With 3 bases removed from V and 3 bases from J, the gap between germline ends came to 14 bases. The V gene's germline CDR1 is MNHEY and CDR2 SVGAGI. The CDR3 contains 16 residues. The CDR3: CASSYGLGADTGELFF. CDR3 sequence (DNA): TGTGCCAGCAGTTATGGGTTGGGGGCCGACACCGGGGAGCTGTTTTTT.

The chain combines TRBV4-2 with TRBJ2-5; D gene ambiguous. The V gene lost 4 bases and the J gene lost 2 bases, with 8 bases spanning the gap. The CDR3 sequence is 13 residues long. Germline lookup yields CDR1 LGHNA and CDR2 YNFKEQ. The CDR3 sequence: CASSLRAQETQYF. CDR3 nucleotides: TGTGCCAGCAGCCTGCGCGCGCAAGAGACCCAGTACTTC.

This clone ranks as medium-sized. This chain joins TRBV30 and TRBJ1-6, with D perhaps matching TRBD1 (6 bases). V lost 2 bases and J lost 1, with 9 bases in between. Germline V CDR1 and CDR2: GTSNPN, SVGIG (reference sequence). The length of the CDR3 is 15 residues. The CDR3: CAWSHRASYNSPLHF. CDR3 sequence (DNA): TGTGCCTGGAGTCACAGGGCTTCCTATAATTCACCCCTCCACTTT.

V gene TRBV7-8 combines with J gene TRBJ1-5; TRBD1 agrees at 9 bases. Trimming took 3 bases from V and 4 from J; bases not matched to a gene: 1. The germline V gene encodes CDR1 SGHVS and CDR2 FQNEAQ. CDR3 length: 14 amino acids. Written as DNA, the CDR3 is TGTGCCAGCAGCTTTGGGACAGGGAATCAGCCCCAGCATTTT. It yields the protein CASSFGTGNQPQHF.

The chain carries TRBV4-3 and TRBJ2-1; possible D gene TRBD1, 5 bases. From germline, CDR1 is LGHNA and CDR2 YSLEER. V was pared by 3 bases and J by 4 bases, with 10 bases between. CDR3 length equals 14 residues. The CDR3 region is CASSHDTGYNEQFF. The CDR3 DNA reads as TGCGCCAGCAGCCACGACACAGGATACAATGAGCAGTTCTTC.

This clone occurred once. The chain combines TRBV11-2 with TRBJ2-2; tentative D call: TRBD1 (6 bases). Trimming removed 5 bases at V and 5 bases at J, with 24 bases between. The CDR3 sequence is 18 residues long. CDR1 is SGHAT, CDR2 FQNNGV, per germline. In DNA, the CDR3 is TGTGCCAGCAGCCTTGGGACGTGGGGGCAGGTCGAAACCGGGGAGCTGTTTTTT. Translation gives CASSLGTWGQVETGELFF.

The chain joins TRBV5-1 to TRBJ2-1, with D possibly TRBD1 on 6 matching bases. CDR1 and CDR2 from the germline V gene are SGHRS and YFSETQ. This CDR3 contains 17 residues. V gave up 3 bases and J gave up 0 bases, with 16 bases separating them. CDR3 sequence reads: CASSSTTTGSSYNEQFF. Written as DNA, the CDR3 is TGCGCCAGCAGCTCAACCACTACAGGGAGCTCCTACAATGAGCAGTTCTTC.

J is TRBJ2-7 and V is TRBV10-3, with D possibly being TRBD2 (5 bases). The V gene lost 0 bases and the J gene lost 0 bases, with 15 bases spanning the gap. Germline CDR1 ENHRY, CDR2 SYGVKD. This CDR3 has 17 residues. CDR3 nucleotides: TGTGCCATCAGTGAGTCGAAGCCGGTTGGAGGCTCCTACGAGCAGTACTTC. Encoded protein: CAISESKPVGGSYEQYF.

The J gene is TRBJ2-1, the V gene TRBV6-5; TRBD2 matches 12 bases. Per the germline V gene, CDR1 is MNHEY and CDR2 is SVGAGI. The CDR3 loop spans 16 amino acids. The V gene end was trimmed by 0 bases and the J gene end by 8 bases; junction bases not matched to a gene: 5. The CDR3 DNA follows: TGTGCCAGCAGTTACTCGTCTAGCGGGAGGGGCGATGAGCAGTTCTTC. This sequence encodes CASSYSSSGRGDEQFF.

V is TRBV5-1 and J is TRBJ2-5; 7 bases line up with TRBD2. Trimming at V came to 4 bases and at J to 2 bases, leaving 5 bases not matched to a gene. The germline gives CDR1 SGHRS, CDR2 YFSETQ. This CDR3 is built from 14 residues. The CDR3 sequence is CASSIGLGQETQYF. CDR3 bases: TGCGCCAGCAGCATCGGACTAGGACAAGAGACCCAGTACTTC.

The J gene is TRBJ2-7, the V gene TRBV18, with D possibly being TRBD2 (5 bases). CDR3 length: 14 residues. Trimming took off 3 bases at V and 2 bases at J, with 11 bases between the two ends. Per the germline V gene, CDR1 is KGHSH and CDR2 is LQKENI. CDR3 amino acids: CASSPVGMTYEQYF. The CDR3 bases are TGTGCCAGCTCACCGGTCGGGATGACCTACGAGCAGTACTTC.

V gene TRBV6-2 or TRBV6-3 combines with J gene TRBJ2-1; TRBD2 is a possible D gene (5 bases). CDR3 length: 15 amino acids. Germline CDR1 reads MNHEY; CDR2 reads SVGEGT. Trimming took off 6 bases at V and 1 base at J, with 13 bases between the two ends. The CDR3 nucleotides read TGTGCCAGCAGCCCCCCCCGGGGATCCTACAATGAGCAGTTCTTC. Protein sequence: CASSPPRGSYNEQFF.

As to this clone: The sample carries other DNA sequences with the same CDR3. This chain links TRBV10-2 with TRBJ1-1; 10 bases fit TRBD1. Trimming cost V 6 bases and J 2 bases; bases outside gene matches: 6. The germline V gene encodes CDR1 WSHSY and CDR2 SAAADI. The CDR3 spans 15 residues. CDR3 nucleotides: TGCGCCAGCAGCGACCGGACAGGGGGAAACACTGAAGCTTTCTTT. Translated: CASSDRTGGNTEAFF.

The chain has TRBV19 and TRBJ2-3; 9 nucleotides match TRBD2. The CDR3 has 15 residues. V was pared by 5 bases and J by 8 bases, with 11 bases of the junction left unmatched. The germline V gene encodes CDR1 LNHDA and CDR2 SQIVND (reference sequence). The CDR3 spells CASSPAKTSGATQYF. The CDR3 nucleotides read TGTGCCAGTAGTCCAGCGAAGACTAGCGGAGCTACGCAGTATTTT. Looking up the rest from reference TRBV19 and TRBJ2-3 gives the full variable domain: DGGITQSPKYLFRKEGQNVTLSCEQNLNHDAMYWYRQDPGQGLRLIYYSQIVNDFQKGDIAEGYSVSREKKESFPLTVTSAQKNPTAFYLCASSPAKTSGATQYFGPGTRLTVL.

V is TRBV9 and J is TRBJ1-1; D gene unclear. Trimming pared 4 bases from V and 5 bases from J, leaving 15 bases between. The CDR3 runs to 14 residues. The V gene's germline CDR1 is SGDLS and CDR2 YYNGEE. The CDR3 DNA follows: TGTGCCAGCAGCCCCGCCGGGGTGTTGACTGAAGCTTTCTTT. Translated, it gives CASSPAGVLTEAFF.

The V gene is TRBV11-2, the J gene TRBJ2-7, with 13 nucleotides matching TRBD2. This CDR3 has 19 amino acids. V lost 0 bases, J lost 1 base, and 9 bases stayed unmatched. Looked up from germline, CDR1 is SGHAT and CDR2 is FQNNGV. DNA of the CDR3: TGTGCCAGCAGCTTAGATAAAGGACTAGCGGGGGATTCTTCCTACGAGCAGTACGTC. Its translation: CASSLDKGLAGDSSYEQYV.

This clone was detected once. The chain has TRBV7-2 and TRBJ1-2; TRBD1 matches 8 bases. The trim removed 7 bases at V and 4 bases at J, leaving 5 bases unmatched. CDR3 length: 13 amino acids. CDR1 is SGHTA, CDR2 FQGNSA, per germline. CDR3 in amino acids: CASKITGGYGYTF. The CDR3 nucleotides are TGTGCCAGCAAAATCACAGGGGGCTATGGCTACACCTTC.

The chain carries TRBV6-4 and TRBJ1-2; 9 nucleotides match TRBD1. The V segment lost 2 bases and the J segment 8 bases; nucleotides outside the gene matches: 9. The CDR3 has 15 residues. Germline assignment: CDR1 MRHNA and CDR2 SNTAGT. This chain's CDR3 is CASSDPGQGSRGYTF. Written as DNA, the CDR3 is TGTGCCAGCAGTGACCCTGGACAGGGGTCGCGGGGCTACACCTTC.

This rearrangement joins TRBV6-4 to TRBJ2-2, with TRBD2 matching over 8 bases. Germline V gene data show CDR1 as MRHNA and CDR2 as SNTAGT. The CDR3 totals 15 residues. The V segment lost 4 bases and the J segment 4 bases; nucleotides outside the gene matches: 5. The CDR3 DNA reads TGTGCCAGCAGTGCCGGGGGGGGCGGCACCGGGGAGCTGTTTTTT. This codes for CASSAGGGGTGELFF.

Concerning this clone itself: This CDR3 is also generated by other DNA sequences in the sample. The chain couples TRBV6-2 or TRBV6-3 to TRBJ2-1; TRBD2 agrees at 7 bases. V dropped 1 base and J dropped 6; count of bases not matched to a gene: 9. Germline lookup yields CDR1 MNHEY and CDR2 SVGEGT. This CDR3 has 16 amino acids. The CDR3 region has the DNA TGTGCCAGCAGTTACTTGGCGGGAGATCAACGCAATGAGCAGTTCTTC. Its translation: CASSYLAGDQRNEQFF.